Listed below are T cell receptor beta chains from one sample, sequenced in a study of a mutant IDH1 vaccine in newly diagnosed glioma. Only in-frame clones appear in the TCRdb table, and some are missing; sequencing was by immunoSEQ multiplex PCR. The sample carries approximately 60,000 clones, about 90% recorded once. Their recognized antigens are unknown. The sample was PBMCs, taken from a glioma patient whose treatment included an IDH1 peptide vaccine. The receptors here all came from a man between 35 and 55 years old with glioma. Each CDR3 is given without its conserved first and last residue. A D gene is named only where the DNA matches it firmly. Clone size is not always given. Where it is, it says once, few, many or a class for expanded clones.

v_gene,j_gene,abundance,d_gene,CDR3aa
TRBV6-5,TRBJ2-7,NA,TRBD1,ASSPPTGSNEQY
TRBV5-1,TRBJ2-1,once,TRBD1,ASSQPGQGGNEQF
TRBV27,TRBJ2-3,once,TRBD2,ASSQPGLASTDTQY
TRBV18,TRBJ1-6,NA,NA,ASSSAVRNSPLH
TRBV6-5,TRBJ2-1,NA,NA,ASSSPRNNEQF
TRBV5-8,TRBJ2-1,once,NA,ASSLSFQAVYNEQF
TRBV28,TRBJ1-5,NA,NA,ASSREGIQPQH
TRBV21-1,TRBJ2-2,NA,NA,ASSKEPGGPHGELF
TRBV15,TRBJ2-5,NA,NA,ATSRVGGVQETQY
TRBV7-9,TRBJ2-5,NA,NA,ASSSRGSPETQY
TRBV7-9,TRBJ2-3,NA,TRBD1,ASSLQDTGVVGDTQY
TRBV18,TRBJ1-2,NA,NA,ASSPIPGEEYGYT
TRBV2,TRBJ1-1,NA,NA,ASSPSGRMNTEAF
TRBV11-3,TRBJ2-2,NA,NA,ASSLGTNTGELF
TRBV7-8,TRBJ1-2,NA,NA,ASSRTGRSSNYGYT
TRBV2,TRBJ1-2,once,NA,ASSERGLYYGYT
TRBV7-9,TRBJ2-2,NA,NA,ASSLDNLRGGELF
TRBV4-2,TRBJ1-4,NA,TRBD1,ASSRGTATNEKLF
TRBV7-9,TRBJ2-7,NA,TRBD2,ASSLAQSSGSYYEQY
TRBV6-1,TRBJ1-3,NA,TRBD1,ASRPQQGRTDTIY
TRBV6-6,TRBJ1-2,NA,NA,ASSYKDGYGYT
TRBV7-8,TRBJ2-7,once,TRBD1,ASSRGQAYEQY
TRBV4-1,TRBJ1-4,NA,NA,ASSPTGPGGRT
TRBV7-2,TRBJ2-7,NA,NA,ASSWLSSYEQY
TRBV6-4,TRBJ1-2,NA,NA,ARWKDGYT
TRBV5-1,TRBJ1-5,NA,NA,ASSPGGGRGQPQH
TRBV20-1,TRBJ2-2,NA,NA,SAYPSGELF
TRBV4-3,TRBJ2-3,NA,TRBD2,ASSQDLRASGLTDTQY
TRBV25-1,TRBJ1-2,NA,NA,ASSEFGYT
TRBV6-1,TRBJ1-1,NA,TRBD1,ASMEHRGLSEAF
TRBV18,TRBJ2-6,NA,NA,ASSKRESAGANVLT
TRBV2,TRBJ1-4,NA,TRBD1,ASRGTGGREKLF
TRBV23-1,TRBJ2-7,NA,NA,ARARGEQY
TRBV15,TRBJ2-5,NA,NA,ATSRDGKGKETQY
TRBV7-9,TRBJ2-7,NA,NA,ATSFVASYEQY
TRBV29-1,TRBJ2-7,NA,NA,SVVSSYEQY
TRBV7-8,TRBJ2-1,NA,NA,ASSSRVFQF
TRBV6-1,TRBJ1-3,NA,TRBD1,ASRRQGSSGNTIY
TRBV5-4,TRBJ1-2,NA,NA,ASSWDNNYGYT
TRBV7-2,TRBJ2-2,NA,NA,ASSLNRNTGELF
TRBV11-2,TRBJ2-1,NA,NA,ASSLESGFQDNEQF
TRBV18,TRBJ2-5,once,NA,ASSPSIEETQY
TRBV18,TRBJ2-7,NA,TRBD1,ASSVTRGSYEQY
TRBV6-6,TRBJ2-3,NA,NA,ASSGRGVTDTQY
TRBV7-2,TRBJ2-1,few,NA,ASSPRLADSSGNEQF
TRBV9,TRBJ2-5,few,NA,ASSVGTDQGETQY
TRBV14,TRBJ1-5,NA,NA,ASSHYTPGGQPQH
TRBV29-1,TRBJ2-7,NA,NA,SVEVQSSYEQY
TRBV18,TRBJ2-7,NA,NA,ASSPGYEQY
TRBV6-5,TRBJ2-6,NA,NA,ASSYSTLISVLT
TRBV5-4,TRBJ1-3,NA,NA,ASSEQGTRNTIY
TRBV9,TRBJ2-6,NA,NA,ASSVASGANVLT
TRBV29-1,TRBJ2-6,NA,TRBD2,SVGGLAGVFSGANVLT
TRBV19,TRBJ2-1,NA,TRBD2,ASSPASGAGEQF
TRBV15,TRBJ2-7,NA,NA,ATSQRGGTEQY